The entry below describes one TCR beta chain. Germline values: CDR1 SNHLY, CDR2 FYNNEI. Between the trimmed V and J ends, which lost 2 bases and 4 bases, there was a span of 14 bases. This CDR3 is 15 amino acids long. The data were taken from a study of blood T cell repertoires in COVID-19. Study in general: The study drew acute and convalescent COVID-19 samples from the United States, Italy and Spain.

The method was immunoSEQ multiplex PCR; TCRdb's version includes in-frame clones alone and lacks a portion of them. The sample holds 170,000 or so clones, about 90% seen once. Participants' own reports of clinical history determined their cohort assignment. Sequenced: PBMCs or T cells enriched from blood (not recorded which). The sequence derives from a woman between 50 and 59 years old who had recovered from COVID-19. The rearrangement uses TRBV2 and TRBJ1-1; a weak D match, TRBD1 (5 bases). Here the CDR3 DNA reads TGTGCCAGCAGTGAATTTCAGGGCGGGGGCACTGAAGCTTTCTTT. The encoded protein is CASSEFQGGGTEAFF.